A selection of T cell receptor beta chains follows, all from one sample in a study of cytomegalovirus exposure and HLA in healthy donors. Using immunoSEQ multiplex PCR, the repertoire was profiled, and TCRdb retains in-frame clones only, with some absent. The sample includes about 150,000 clones, approximately 80% seen only once; the top ten take around 13%. Sequenced: PBMCs. These receptors came from a man younger than 40 in good health and CMV-seropositive. Both conserved end residues are part of each CDR3. The order of the fields is V gene, J gene, D gene, clone size, CDR3 DNA, CDR3 protein. D genes are given only for firm matches. Not every row has a clone size; where given, it reads once, few, many or a size class.

V: TRBV7-2; J: TRBJ2-1; D: -; size: -; DNA: TGTGCCAGCAGCTGGAGCTCCTACAATGAGCAGTTCTTC; CDR3: CASSWSSYNEQFF
V: TRBV19; J: TRBJ2-7; D: -; size: -; DNA: TGTGCCAGTAGTATTTCACAGGATGCCTACGAGCAGTACTTC; CDR3: CASSISQDAYEQYF
V: TRBV7-7; J: TRBJ2-1; D: -; size: -; DNA: TGTGCTACCAGCCCAGGCAGGGTCTACAATGAGCAGTTCTTC; CDR3: CATSPGRVYNEQFF
V: TRBV13; J: TRBJ1-5; D: TRBD1; size: -; DNA: TGTGCCAGCAGCTCACGACAGGGGAATCAGCCCCAGCATTTT; CDR3: CASSSRQGNQPQHF
V: TRBV7-3; J: TRBJ1-2; D: TRBD1; size: -; DNA: TGTGCCAGCAGCCCAAATGCCGGGACAGGGGATGGCGGCTACACCTTC; CDR3: CASSPNAGTGDGGYTF
V: TRBV4-2; J: TRBJ2-3; D: TRBD2; size: -; DNA: TGTGCCAGCAGCGGGGGGACTAGCGGGAGCAAAGATACGCAGTATTTT; CDR3: CASSGGTSGSKDTQYF
V: TRBV7-9; J: TRBJ2-5; D: -; size: -; DNA: TGTGCCAGCAGCTTATGGGGCGGCAACCAAGAGACCCAGTACTTC; CDR3: CASSLWGGNQETQYF
V: TRBV28; J: TRBJ1-5; D: -; size: -; DNA: TGTGCCAGCAGTTTAGTACAGGGACATCAGCCCCAGCATTTT; CDR3: CASSLVQGHQPQHF
V: TRBV7-9; J: TRBJ2-7; D: -; size: -; DNA: TGTGCCAGCAGCTTAGAGACAGGTTCCACCTACGAGCAGTACTTC; CDR3: CASSLETGSTYEQYF
V: TRBV30; J: TRBJ2-2; D: TRBD2; size: -; DNA: TGTGCCTGGAACTCACTAGCGGGAGGAGCCGGGGAGCTGTTTTTT; CDR3: CAWNSLAGGAGELFF
V: TRBV25-1; J: TRBJ2-3; D: -; size: -; DNA: TGTGCCAGCAGGCCCAGTAGGGGTTTAAGGGATACGCAGTATTTT; CDR3: CASRPSRGLRDTQYF
V: TRBV28; J: TRBJ2-1; D: TRBD2; size: -; DNA: TGTGCCAGCAGTGAACCTAGCGGGAGGGTGGGGGATGAGCAGTTCTTC; CDR3: CASSEPSGRVGDEQFF
V: TRBV5-1; J: TRBJ2-2; D: -; size: once; DNA: TGCGCCAGCAGCTTTCAGGTTAGCGGCAACACCGGGGAGCTGTTTTTT; CDR3: CASSFQVSGNTGELFF
V: TRBV2; J: TRBJ2-5; D: -; size: few; DNA: TGTGCCAGCGAATATCCAGGTCAGACCCAGTACTTC; CDR3: CASEYPGQTQYF
V: TRBV5-5; J: TRBJ1-2; D: -; size: -; DNA: TGTGCCAGCAGCTTCGGGGGAACGCCTAACTATGGCTACACCTTC; CDR3: CASSFGGTPNYGYTF
V: TRBV5-6; J: TRBJ1-4; D: -; size: -; DNA: TGTGCCAGCAGCAGCACAGGGTATAATGAAAAACTGTTTTTT; CDR3: CASSSTGYNEKLFF
V: TRBV4-2; J: TRBJ2-7; D: -; size: -; DNA: TGTGCCAGCAGCCAAGAAAGGCCCGGCTCTAGGTCGGGGGAGCAGTACTTC; CDR3: CASSQERPGSRSGEQYF
V: TRBV27; J: TRBJ2-1; D: TRBD1; size: once; DNA: TGTGCCAGCAGTTCCACAGGGGGATTGGATGAGCAGTTCTTC; CDR3: CASSSTGGLDEQFF
V: TRBV2; J: TRBJ2-4; D: -; size: -; DNA: TGTGCCAGCAGTGAGGGGCGGCTAGCCAAAAACATTCAGTACTTC; CDR3: CASSEGRLAKNIQYF
V: TRBV5-6; J: TRBJ2-2; D: TRBD1; size: -; DNA: TGTGCCAGCAGCCGACCTGGGACAGGGGGGGCCGGGGAGCTGTTTTTT; CDR3: CASSRPGTGGAGELFF
V: TRBV27; J: TRBJ1-2; D: -; size: once; DNA: TGTGCCAGCAGCCTTTCCCCCAGGACAGTCCGCCTAGGCTACACCTTC; CDR3: CASSLSPRTVRLGYTF
V: TRBV29-1; J: TRBJ2-1; D: TRBD1; size: -; DNA: TGCAGCGTTGTCGTTGGGACAGGGTTGGGTAATGAGCAGTTCTTC; CDR3: CSVVVGTGLGNEQFF
V: TRBV9; J: TRBJ2-3; D: -; size: -; DNA: TGTGCCAGCAGCGAGAACAGCGGGCCCAGCACAGATACGCAGTATTTT; CDR3: CASSENSGPSTDTQYF
V: TRBV18; J: TRBJ2-7; D: -; size: -; DNA: TGTGCCAGCTCACCCGCGGGTGGGGACGAGCAGTACTTC; CDR3: CASSPAGGDEQYF
V: TRBV5-1; J: TRBJ2-5; D: TRBD2; size: -; DNA: TGCGCCAGCAGCAGGACTAGCGGACAAGAGACCCAGTACTTC; CDR3: CASSRTSGQETQYF
V: TRBV7-3; J: TRBJ2-7; D: -; size: -; DNA: TGTGCCAGCAGCGCTCAGGGTTCTTACGAGCAGTACTTC; CDR3: CASSAQGSYEQYF
V: TRBV10-3; J: TRBJ2-2; D: TRBD2; size: -; DNA: TGTGCCATCAGTGATCCGGGACTAGCGGGAGGGGGGGAGCTGTTTTTT; CDR3: CAISDPGLAGGGELFF
V: TRBV28; J: TRBJ2-7; D: TRBD1; size: -; DNA: TGTGCCACCTCACGACAGGGCGAGCAGTACTTC; CDR3: CATSRQGEQYF
V: TRBV5-6; J: TRBJ1-2; D: -; size: -; DNA: TGTGCCAGCAGCTTGAAGGGGTTAAACTATGGCTACACCTTC; CDR3: CASSLKGLNYGYTF
V: TRBV6-5; J: TRBJ1-1; D: -; size: few; DNA: TGTGCCAGCAGTTACGACGGGGGGGACACTGAAGCTTTCTTT; CDR3: CASSYDGGDTEAFF
V: TRBV19; J: TRBJ1-4; D: -; size: -; DNA: TGTGCCAGTAGTCCGCAGAGCGCGGGTAATGAAAAACTGTTTTTT; CDR3: CASSPQSAGNEKLFF
V: TRBV6-6; J: TRBJ2-7; D: TRBD2; size: once; DNA: TGTGCCAGCAGTGATGGACTAGGCTACGAGCAGTACTTC; CDR3: CASSDGLGYEQYF
V: TRBV29-1; J: TRBJ1-1; D: -; size: once; DNA: TGCAGCGTAGGAACAGGGCCGAACACTGAAGCTTTCTTT; CDR3: CSVGTGPNTEAFF
V: TRBV5-1; J: TRBJ2-2; D: -; size: -; DNA: TGCGCCAGCAGCTTAAGCGCGGACACCGGGGAGCTGTTTTTT; CDR3: CASSLSADTGELFF
V: TRBV18; J: TRBJ2-5; D: -; size: -; DNA: TGTGCCAGCTCACCAAGACAGTACCAAGAGACCCAGTACTTC; CDR3: CASSPRQYQETQYF
V: TRBV4-2; J: TRBJ2-7; D: TRBD2; size: -; DNA: TGTGCCAGCAGCCAAGTTGGCGGGAGCGAGCAGTACTTC; CDR3: CASSQVGGSEQYF
V: TRBV29-1; J: TRBJ2-2; D: TRBD1; size: -; DNA: TGCAGCGCCGGGACAGGGTCCACCGGGGAGCTGTTTTTT; CDR3: CSAGTGSTGELFF
V: TRBV5-4; J: TRBJ2-5; D: TRBD2; size: -; DNA: TGTGCCAGCAGCCGGGGACTAGCGGGGCAAGAGACCCAGTACTTC; CDR3: CASSRGLAGQETQYF
V: TRBV27; J: TRBJ1-2; D: TRBD1; size: -; DNA: TGTGCCAGCAGTGAGACAGGGGACTATGGCTACACCTTC; CDR3: CASSETGDYGYTF
V: TRBV9; J: TRBJ2-5; D: -; size: -; DNA: TGTGCCAGCAGCGTAGCGGGGTTGAGGACCCAGTACTTC; CDR3: CASSVAGLRTQYF
V: TRBV27; J: TRBJ1-2; D: -; size: -; DNA: TGTGCCAGCAGTTTACGACCCGAGGCGCTCCAGGGCTACACCTTC; CDR3: CASSLRPEALQGYTF
V: TRBV15; J: TRBJ1-2; D: -; size: -; DNA: TGTGCCACCAGCAGAGAGGCGGGGGGGTCTAACTATGGCTACACCTTC; CDR3: CATSREAGGSNYGYTF
V: TRBV7-9; J: TRBJ1-1; D: -; size: -; DNA: TGTGCCAGCAGGTCGACAGGGAACACTGAAGCTTTCTTT; CDR3: CASRSTGNTEAFF
V: TRBV6-1; J: TRBJ2-3; D: TRBD2; size: -; DNA: TGTGCCAGCAGCTTGGGACTAGCGGGAGCAGATACGCAGTATTTT; CDR3: CASSLGLAGADTQYF
V: TRBV29-1; J: TRBJ2-3; D: -; size: -; DNA: TGCAGCGTTGTTATTAGCACAGATACGCAGTATTTT; CDR3: CSVVISTDTQYF
V: TRBV2; J: TRBJ1-4; D: -; size: -; DNA: TGTGCCAGCAGTGTGAGAGGTCGGGAAAAACTGTTTTTT; CDR3: CASSVRGREKLFF
V: TRBV7-9; J: TRBJ2-7; D: TRBD2; size: -; DNA: TGTGCCAGCAGCTTAGAGCGGGAGTGGTCCGAGCAGTACTTC; CDR3: CASSLEREWSEQYF
V: TRBV28; J: TRBJ2-2; D: TRBD1; size: -; DNA: TGTGCCAGCAGGAGGGACAGGGGTTACACCGGGGAGCTGTTTTTT; CDR3: CASRRDRGYTGELFF
V: TRBV6-5; J: TRBJ2-1; D: -; size: -; DNA: TGTGCCAGCAGAACGGGACAAGACAATGAGCAGTTCTTC; CDR3: CASRTGQDNEQFF
V: TRBV9; J: TRBJ1-1; D: -; size: -; DNA: TGTGCCAGCAGCGCCAGTGGCACTGAAGCTTTCTTT; CDR3: CASSASGTEAFF
V: TRBV27; J: TRBJ2-3; D: -; size: -; DNA: TGTGCCAGCACTAGCTTCGGCACAGATACGCAGTATTTT; CDR3: CASTSFGTDTQYF
V: TRBV29-1; J: TRBJ1-2; D: -; size: few; DNA: TGCAGCGCCGTACCCCCCGGTGTAGACTATGGCTACACCTTC; CDR3: CSAVPPGVDYGYTF
V: TRBV6-4; J: TRBJ2-1; D: TRBD2; size: few; DNA: TGTGCCAGCAGTGACTCGACTAGCGGGAGTGAGCAGTTCTTC; CDR3: CASSDSTSGSEQFF
V: TRBV4-1; J: TRBJ2-5; D: TRBD1; size: -; DNA: TGCGCCAGCAGCCAACAGGGACAGCCTCAAGAGACCCAGTACTTC; CDR3: CASSQQGQPQETQYF
V: TRBV4-2; J: TRBJ2-3; D: TRBD1; size: -; DNA: TGTGCCAGCAGCCAAGATCTTGAGACAGGGGTAACAGATACGCAGTATTTT; CDR3: CASSQDLETGVTDTQYF
V: TRBV30; J: TRBJ2-1; D: TRBD2; size: -; DNA: TGTGCCTGGACCCCCGGGAGGGGGTACAATGAGCAGTTCTTC; CDR3: CAWTPGRGYNEQFF
V: TRBV7-9; J: TRBJ2-5; D: -; size: -; DNA: TGTGCCAGCAGCCCGGGACATTCTCGTCAAGGCTCGGAGACCCAGTACTTC; CDR3: CASSPGHSRQGSETQYF
V: TRBV18; J: TRBJ1-5; D: TRBD1; size: -; DNA: TGTGCCAGCTCATCGCTACAGGGGGACAATCAGCCCCAGCATTTT; CDR3: CASSSLQGDNQPQHF
V: TRBV28; J: TRBJ1-3; D: TRBD1; size: once; DNA: TGTGCCAGCAGTCCGGGACAGGGAGAACCTGGAAACACCATATATTTT; CDR3: CASSPGQGEPGNTIYF
V: TRBV28; J: TRBJ1-2; D: TRBD1; size: -; DNA: TGTGCCAGCAGTTTATTAGGACAGGGGGAGGGCTACACCTTC; CDR3: CASSLLGQGEGYTF